The TCR beta chain under discussion was sequenced for a study of blood T cell repertoires in COVID-19. About the research overall: PBMCs, B-cell-depleted T cells, or T cells provided the cDNA or gDNA that made up the material.

Per the original methods: It was from reference gene primer amplification that nucleated cell counts were estimated. TCRdb keeps only in-frame clones here, not all; method: immunoSEQ multiplex PCR. V, J and clone size are taken as reported in that table, and D and trimming were inferred from the DNA itself. The repertoire consists of fewer than 200,000 clones, with roughly 89% occurring once and the leading ten covering 3% to 4.5%. The CDR3 loop spans 14 amino acids. Germline CDR1 is MRHNA and CDR2 is SNTAGT. The ends lost 8 bases at V and 0 bases at J; junction bases unmatched: 3. This clonotype was obtained from a woman in her sixties who had recovered from COVID-19. The chain carries TRBV6-4 and TRBJ2-3, with 9 bases lining up with TRBD2. The sequenced sample was peripheral blood. The CDR3 reads CASSSGVSTDTQYF. In DNA, the CDR3 is TGTGCCAGCTCTAGCGGGGTCAGCACAGATACGCAGTATTTT.